The T cell receptor (beta chain) under discussion was sequenced for a study of T-cell memory formation after mild COVID-19 (dated by TCRdb to the early 2020s). Regarding the research as a whole: TCR sequence clusters from the two donors were found to be largely donor specific. In a couple of donors, T-cell clones that expanded and contracted after mild COVID-19 were followed by sequencing TCRalpha and TCRbeta repertoires longitudinally. The cohort was made up of two young adult volunteers, one female and one male, who were previously healthy.

This sample was sequenced with an Illumina NovaSeq 6000. TCRalpha and TCRbeta cDNA libraries were constructed by 5'RACE with constant-segment primers, with sample barcodes and unique molecular identifiers being introduced. Trizol reagent was used to extract RNA from every sample. Libraries were amplified in two PCR steps, with a second sample barcode and Illumina TruSeq adapters added in the second step. Sequencing of libraries was performed on an Illumina NovaSeq with 2 x 150 bp paired-end reads. Per the authors' processing: The reads were demultiplexed and collapsed into UMI-guided consensus sequences using migec v1.2.7. Using mixcr v2.1.11, the UMI consensuses were aligned to TRA and TRB V and J templates and assembled into clonotypes. A clonotype was counted as expanded or contracted only when both edgeR and NoisET called the clonotype significant, with the noise models trained on biological replicates. For edgeR calls, the cutoffs were a false discovery rate-adjusted p below 0.01 and a log2 fold-change threshold of 1. As an exploratory analysis of dynamics, PCA with hierarchical clustering was applied to max-normalized trajectories of the 1000 most abundant clonotypes. Separately sequenced CD4+ and CD8+ repertoires were used to assign the CD4 or CD8 phenotype of responding clones. The public reads were quality trimmed at Q25 with fastp and then assembled into clones with MiXCR by TCRdb, keeping productive beta chains. CDR3 protein sequences are deduplicated, and each keeps its most common genes and DNA. These V and J calls originate from TCRdb's pipeline instead of the authors' own analysis. This sample lists hundreds of thousands of distinct CDR3 sequences; around 17% were detected once. The ten largest clones add up to approximately 3.6% of the sample.

This clonotype occurred a few times. Its antigen is currently not known. No much larger clonotype is one base removed from it; base qualities were not supplied. Ficoll-Paque density gradient centrifugation was used to isolate PBMCs. The research as a whole found: SARS-CoV-2 specificity of the second-wave clones peaking on day 37 was not confirmed. The study covered only a couple of mild cases, and larger cohorts including severe cases with pre-infection samples were considered necessary. Some responding clones were found in pre-infection memory, which suggests that pre-existing cross-reactive memory T cells took part in the SARS-CoV-2 response. Contracting CD4+ clones turned up mainly in the CM and EM memory subsets, whereas EMRA was where CD8+ clones were enriched. Clones that contracted from day 15 to 85 showed balanced CD4/CD8 phenotypes, whereas a second wave of clones that expanded from day 15 to 37 leaned towards CD4+.

Sequencing was performed on PBMCs or a T cell subset sorted from them (not recorded which). The receptor was derived from a man younger than 35 who had mild COVID-19 (a few samples of this study predate the infection). The sample titles of this study are shuffled in the database, so cell type and time point are left out; the donor was told from shared clones.

The DNA reads TGTGCCAGCAGCTTGGAGGGTTTGTTGGAGACCCAGTACTTC. The encoded protein is CASSLEGLLETQYF. The chain links TRBV5-4 with TRBJ2-5; the D gene remains uncertain. Reading from cysteine to phenylalanine, the CDR3 counts 14 amino acids. Only the CDR3 DNA is retained, 42 bases long and in frame from the first base. CDR1 and CDR2 (SGHNT, YYREEE) derive from the germline V gene (reference sequence). V is cut by 0 bases and J by 5 bases, and the space between the germline ends is 11 bases.